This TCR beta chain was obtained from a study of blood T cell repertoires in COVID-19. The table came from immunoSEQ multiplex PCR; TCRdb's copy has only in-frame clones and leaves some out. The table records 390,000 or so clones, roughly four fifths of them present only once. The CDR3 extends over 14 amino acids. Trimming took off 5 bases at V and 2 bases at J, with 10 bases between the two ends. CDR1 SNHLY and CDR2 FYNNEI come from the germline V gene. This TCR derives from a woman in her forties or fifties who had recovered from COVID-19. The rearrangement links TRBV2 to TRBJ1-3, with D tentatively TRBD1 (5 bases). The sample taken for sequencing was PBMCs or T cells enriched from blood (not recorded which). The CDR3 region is CASSLRGAGNTIYF. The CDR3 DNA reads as TGTGCCAGCAGTCTAAGGGGCGCTGGAAACACCATATATTTT.